These 5 T cell receptor beta chains share one sample of origin, sequenced in a study of blood T cell repertoires in COVID-19. Clones were read by immunoSEQ multiplex PCR, and TCRdb kept only the in-frame ones, dropping some. Counted here are 150,000 to 180,000 clones, roughly four fifths occurring once; the ten biggest clones make up 3.5% to 4.5%. Source material: peripheral blood. The source is a woman over 75 with acute or convalescent COVID-19.

This clone is a singleton in its sample. The chain recombines TRBV7-2 with TRBJ2-5; the match to TRBD2 covers 11 bases. V shed 5 bases and J 1 base; nucleotides not matched to a gene: 3. CDR1 and CDR2 from the germline V gene are SGHTA and FQGNSA. CDR3 length equals 15 residues. The CDR3 DNA sequence: TGTGCCAGCAGCGTTAGCGGGGGGGTCCAAGAGACCCAGTACTTC. It yields the protein CASSVSGGVQETQYF.

The chain couples TRBV13 to TRBJ1-4, with 9 nucleotides matching TRBD1. The germline CDR1 and CDR2 sequences are PRHDT and FYEKMQ (reference sequence). The CDR3 spans 15 residues. Germline trimming cut 5 bases from V and 6 bases from J; bases unmatched to any gene: 7. As DNA, the CDR3 is TGTGCCAGCAGCCACCGACAGGGGGGTTATGAAAAACTGTTTTTT. Its translation: CASSHRQGGYEKLFF.

The chain uses TRBV25-1 and TRBJ1-4, with 7 bases fitting TRBD1. This CDR3 is 17 amino acids long. The germline V gene encodes CDR1 MGHDK and CDR2 SYGVNS. Trimming took 7 bases from V and 0 from J; bases not matched to a gene: 11. CDR3 DNA sequence: TGTGCCAGCACCCTGGGACAGAACCCTGCAACTAATGAAAAACTGTTTTTT. Amino acids: CASTLGQNPATNEKLFF.

The gene calls are TRBV6-4 and TRBJ1-2; TRBD1 agrees at 7 bases. Germline V gene lookup returns CDR1 MRHNA and CDR2 SNTAGT. This CDR3 region has 13 residues. After removal of 5 bases from V and 2 bases from J, the junction contained 2 bases not matched to a gene. This CDR3 reads CASSQTGNYGYTF. Written as DNA, the CDR3 is TGTGCCAGCAGTCAGACAGGGAACTATGGCTACACCTTC.

The chain couples TRBV6-1 to TRBJ2-7; TRBD2 matches at 10 bases. In germline, CDR1 is MNHNS, CDR2 SASEGT. This CDR3 spans 14 amino acids. V lost 6 bases and J lost 2; bases outside the gene matches: 4. CDR3 amino acids: CASRASGSAYEQYF. CDR3 in DNA: TGTGCCAGCAGGGCTAGCGGGAGCGCCTACGAGCAGTACTTC.